This TCR beta chain was sequenced for a study of technical replicates of blood from a handful of donors. This table comes from immunoSEQ multiplex PCR, and its TCRdb copy is limited to in-frame clones, with some not included. The sample shows 80,000 or so clones, approximately 94% of them seen only once. The CDR3 totals 14 residues. The germline V gene encodes CDR1 MNHNY and CDR2 SVGAGI (reference sequence). V gave up 0 bases and J gave up 6 bases, with 12 bases separating them. The clonotype originates from a human donor in good health. The chain employs TRBV6-6 and TRBJ2-7; D is ambiguous. The specimen was T cells isolated from PBMCs. Here the CDR3 reads CASSYSQSSREQYF. Written as DNA, the CDR3 is TGTGCCAGCAGTTACTCGCAAAGCTCACGCGAGCAGTACTTC.